This TCR beta chain was captured in a study of T cells in women clearing cervical HPV infection. The assay was immunoSEQ multiplex PCR, and TCRdb's table has in-frame clones only and misses some. The sample table includes roughly 40,000 clones. The germline CDR1 and CDR2 sequences are GTSNPN and SVGIG (reference sequence). The CDR3 consists of 14 residues. Concerning this clone: Read data end 3 residues before the CDR3 end; the end is taken from the germline J gene.

The rearrangement uses TRBV30 and TRBJ2-3, with a weak D call TRBD1 (6 bases). The sequence was obtained from a woman aged 18-70 years with a cervical HPV16 infection that either progressed to CIN3+ or cleared (not recorded which). Material: blood buffy coat. CDR3 residues: CAWSDWTVQETQYF. The CDR3 bases that were read are TGTGCCTGGAGTGACTGGACAGTCCAAGAGACG. Supplemented by reference TRBV30 and TRBJ2-3, the full variable domain reads SQTIHQWPATLVQPVGSPLSLECTVEGTSNPNLYWYRQAAGRGLQLLFYSVGIGQISSEVPQNLSASRPQDRQFILSSKKLLLSDSGFYLCAWSDWTVQETQYFGPGTRLTVL.